This passage covers 10 T cell receptor beta chains from one sample sequenced in a study of cytomegalovirus exposure and HLA in healthy donors. PCR involved 60 Vbeta and 13 Jbeta primers. The protocol was immunoSEQ multiplex PCR, while the TCRdb copy is restricted to in-frame clones and leaves out a portion. The sample has over 100,000 clones; under 90% are singletons. The specimen sequenced was PBMCs. The receptors were sampled from a woman in her 30s in good health and CMV-seronegative.

V is TRBV5-4 and J is TRBJ1-6; D might be TRBD1 (5 bases). The CDR3 loop spans 14 amino acids. The germline V and J ends were trimmed by 7 bases and 7 bases, with 15 bases remaining between them. The germline CDR1 and CDR2 sequences are SGHNT and YYREEE (reference sequence). Here the CDR3 DNA reads TGTGCCAGCCAGATCCCAGGGCCGAATTCACCCCTCCACTTT. Its protein is CASQIPGPNSPLHF. The entire variable domain, with the rest obtained from reference TRBV5-4 and TRBJ1-6, is as follows: ETGVTQSPTHLIKTRGQQVTLRCSSQSGHNTVSWYQQALGQGPQFIFQYYREEENGRGNFPPRFSGLQFPNYSSELNVNALELDDSALYLCASQIPGPNSPLHFGNGTRLTVT.

The gene calls are TRBV18 and TRBJ2-7, with D possibly matching TRBD1 (5 bases). Trimming cost V 2 bases and J 3 bases, with 8 bases left between them. Germline CDR1 KGHSH, CDR2 LQKENI. The length of the CDR3 is 13 residues. The CDR3 nucleotides are TGTGCCAGCTCACCAGACAGTTTCTACGAGCAGTACTTC. Translating gives CASSPDSFYEQYF.

This chain links TRBV6-6 with TRBJ1-1; weak D call: TRBD1 (5 bases). The CDR3 is made up of 13 amino acids. Germline V CDR1 and CDR2: MNHNY, SVGAGI (reference sequence). V lost 9 bases and J lost 1, with 12 bases in between. CDR3 loop: CASQHTGNTEAFF. The CDR3 DNA follows: TGTGCCAGTCAACATACAGGGAACACTGAAGCTTTCTTT.

This sequence joins TRBV2 and TRBJ2-7, with 9 bases that match TRBD1. The junction had 4 bases not matched to a gene; V was cut back by 4 bases and J by 3 bases. CDR3 size: 14 residues. Germline CDR1 is SNHLY and CDR2 is FYNNEI. CDR3 loop: CASSVTGQGYEQYF. As DNA, the CDR3 is TGTGCCAGCAGTGTTACGGGACAGGGCTACGAGCAGTACTTC. The entire variable domain, with the rest obtained from reference TRBV2 and TRBJ2-7, is as follows: EPEVTQTPSHQVTQMGQEVILRCVPISNHLYFYWYRQILGQKVEFLVSFYNNEISEKSEIFDDQFSVERPDGSNFTLKIRSTKLEDSAMYFCASSVTGQGYEQYFGPGTRLTVT.

V gene TRBV7-3 combines with J gene TRBJ2-3, with D tentatively TRBD2 (5 bases). Between the trimmed V and J ends, which lost 5 bases and 0 bases, there was a span of 9 bases. The CDR3 runs 14 residues. Germline CDR1 and CDR2: SGHTA and FQGTGA. CDR3 sequence reads: CASSAADSTDTQYF. The CDR3 nucleotides read TGTGCCAGCAGCGCAGCGGATAGCACAGATACGCAGTATTTT.

This clone has just one count. The V gene is TRBV27, the J gene TRBJ2-5; possible D gene TRBD1, 7 bases. The CDR3 runs 14 residues. V lost 5 bases to trimming and J lost 11 bases, with 21 bases between them. The germline V gene encodes CDR1 MNHEY and CDR2 SMNVEV (reference sequence). CDR3 coding DNA: TGTGCCAGCAGTCTGAGACAGGGTTCGGGAGAGCAGTACTTC. It translates to CASSLRQGSGEQYF.

This chain connects TRBV15 to TRBJ1-2, with a tentative D call TRBD1 (5 bases). Germline CDR1 is LNHNV and CDR2 is YYDKDF (reference sequence). This CDR3 contains 15 residues. V shed 1 base and J shed 14 bases, with 23 bases lying between them. The CDR3 DNA sequence: TGTGCCACCAGCAGAGTGATAAACCCAAAACAGGTGCCTACCTTC. Protein product: CATSRVINPKQVPTF.

V gene TRBV5-1 combines with J gene TRBJ2-7; 8 bases are shared with TRBD1. Germline assignment: CDR1 SGHRS and CDR2 YFSETQ. The length of the CDR3 is 13 residues. V trimming: 5 bases; J trimming: 4 bases; junction bases outside the gene matches: 5. The CDR3 DNA sequence: TGCGCCAGCAGGCTGACAGGGGAGTACGAGCAGTACTTC. Translating it yields CASRLTGEYEQYF.

J is TRBJ2-5 and V is TRBV11-1; 10 bases align to TRBD2. The germline V gene has CDR1 SGHAT and CDR2 FQDESV (reference sequence). The V gene end was trimmed by 1 base and the J gene end by 4 bases; junction bases not matched to a gene: 3. The CDR3 has 15 amino acids. The CDR3 is CASSLGTSGRETQYF. CDR3 DNA: TGTGCCAGCAGCTTAGGGACTAGCGGCAGAGAGACCCAGTACTTC.

CDR3 amino acids: CASASEWSGTGELFF. CDR3 nucleotide sequence: TGTGCCAGCGCCTCGGAGTGGTCGGGGACCGGGGAGCTGTTTTTT. The chain couples TRBV7-2 to TRBJ2-2, with D tentatively TRBD2 (5 bases). Trimming shortened V by 8 bases and J by 5 bases, and 18 bases separated the two germline ends. The germline CDR1 and CDR2 sequences are SGHTA and FQGNSA. The length of the CDR3 is 15 residues.